The 29 T cell receptor beta chains below come from one sample, sequenced in a study of T cells after yellow fever vaccination. TCRdb re-called the 5' RACE reads through MiXCR, storing one row per CDR3 protein. This repertoire shows some 320,000 distinct CDR3 sequences, around a tenth found once; its top ten account for about 3%. The input for sequencing was CD4+ T cells sorted from PBMCs, taken 45 days after the yellow fever booster vaccination. These receptors all come from a man younger than 35 who received the YFV17D yellow fever vaccine.

The CDR3 region has the DNA TGTGCCAGCAGTTACGGCGGGGGGGTAAGAGAGACCCAGTACTTC. Translating gives CASSYGGGVRETQYF. The gene calls are TRBV6-5 and TRBJ2-5; 9 bases are shared with TRBD2. The CDR3 covers 15 residues. CDR1 and CDR2 from the germline V gene are MNHEY and SVGAGI. V shed 2 bases and J 4 bases; nucleotides not matched to a gene: 5.

The rearrangement links TRBV5-5 to TRBJ2-7; the D gene is possibly TRBD2 (5 bases). This CDR3 has 15 residues. Germline CDR1 is SGHKS and CDR2 is YYEKEE (reference sequence). V lost 1 base, J lost 0 bases, and 11 bases lay in between. CDR3 in amino acids: CASSLLGESSYEQYF. The CDR3, as DNA: TGTGCCAGCAGCTTGCTCGGGGAGAGCTCCTACGAGCAGTACTTC.

This clonotype has a count of ten or more. The rearrangement uses TRBV7-2 and TRBJ2-5; TRBD1 matches at 7 bases. Germline V gene sequence: CDR1 SGHTA, CDR2 FQGNSA. V was pared by 5 bases and J by 4 bases, with 7 bases of the junction left unmatched. The CDR3 length is 14 residues. CDR3 coding DNA: TGTGCCAGCAGCCCCCGACAGGGTGGAGAGACCCAGTACTTC. This encodes CASSPRQGGETQYF.

This clonotype showed up just a few times. The J gene is TRBJ2-5, the V gene TRBV5-4; the D gene is possibly TRBD1 (5 bases). Between the trimmed V and J ends, which lost 5 bases and 1 base, there was a span of 9 bases. This CDR3 comprises 13 residues. CDR1 is SGHNT and CDR2 is YYREEE in the germline V gene (reference sequence). The CDR3, as DNA: TGTGCCAGCAGTCGACAGTTCCAAGAGACCCAGTACTTC. It yields the protein CASSRQFQETQYF.

The J gene is TRBJ2-3, the V gene TRBV6-2 or TRBV6-3, with 13 positions matching TRBD2. V dropped 5 bases and J dropped 2; count of bases not matched to a gene: 4. Germline V gene sequence: CDR1 MNHEY, CDR2 SVGEGT. The CDR3 has 16 residues. CDR3 in DNA: TGTGCCAGCAGTGGCGGACTAGCGGGGGTCACAGATACGCAGTATTTT. It is translated as CASSGGLAGVTDTQYF.

The chain couples TRBV5-5 to TRBJ2-5, with 7 bases aligning to TRBD1. Germline lookup yields CDR1 SGHKS and CDR2 YYEKEE (reference sequence). The ends lost 4 bases at V and 2 bases at J; junction bases unmatched: 5. The CDR3 extends over 14 amino acids. CDR3: CASSAPGQQETQYF. CDR3 nucleotides: TGTGCCAGCAGCGCGCCGGGACAGCAAGAGACCCAGTACTTC.

This clonotype was detected many times. The chain links TRBV12-3 or TRBV12-4 to TRBJ2-5; TRBD1 might be the D (6 bases). The V end was cut by 5 bases, the J end by 1 base, with 11 bases between. The CDR3 is made up of 14 amino acids. CDR3 nucleotides: TGTGCCAGCAGTGAACAGGGACCCCAAGAGACCCAGTACTTC. Its protein product is CASSEQGPQETQYF.

The rearrangement links TRBV27 to TRBJ1-4; D possibly corresponds to TRBD1 (6 bases). Germline CDR1 is MNHEY and CDR2 is SMNVEV (reference sequence). Trimming removed 5 bases at V and 7 bases at J, with 11 bases between. The CDR3 has 13 residues. The CDR3 spells CASSPGEAEKLFF. The CDR3 DNA sequence: TGTGCCAGCAGTCCAGGGGAGGCTGAAAAACTGTTTTTT.

This clonotype was counted between two and nine times. The V gene is TRBV20-1, the J gene TRBJ2-7, with D perhaps matching TRBD1 (6 bases). The V gene's germline CDR1 is DFQATT and CDR2 SNEGSKA (reference sequence). The CDR3 has 14 amino acids. V was pared by 6 bases and J by 2 bases, with 17 bases between. The CDR3 nucleotides are TGCAGTGCCTACGACAGGATCTCTACCTACGAGCAGTACTTC. This translates into CSAYDRISTYEQYF.

The CDR3 DNA is TGCAGTGCTAGAGGTGAGGGGCCAAACACTGAAGCTTTCTTT. The encoded protein is CSARGEGPNTEAFF. This sequence joins TRBV20-1 and TRBJ1-1; D is possibly TRBD1 (5 bases). Germline V gene lookup returns CDR1 DFQATT and CDR2 SNEGSKA (reference sequence). Trimming removed 1 base from V and 2 bases from J, with 11 bases in between. The CDR3 has 14 residues.

Only a few counts were recorded for this clonotype. The chain has TRBV5-1 and TRBJ2-1, with TRBD2 matching over 8 bases. The CDR3 is 16 amino acids. Germline CDR1 reads SGHRS; CDR2 reads YFSETQ. The trim removed 5 bases at V and 4 bases at J, leaving 11 bases unmatched. This CDR3 reads CASSLPLAGIYNEQFF. CDR3 coding DNA: TGCGCCAGCAGTTTACCCCTAGCGGGCATATACAATGAGCAGTTCTTC.

There are a few counts of this clonotype. The CDR3 here is CASRSRTWGGDTQYF. As DNA, the CDR3 is TGTGCCAGCAGGTCTCGAACATGGGGTGGGGATACGCAGTATTTT. The chain links TRBV12-3 or TRBV12-4 to TRBJ2-3; D remains ambiguous. The CDR3 covers 15 residues. V gave up 6 bases and J gave up 6 bases, with 19 bases separating them.

The V gene is TRBV6-5, the J gene TRBJ1-5, with 9 bases that match TRBD1. Germline trimming cut 8 bases from V and 3 bases from J; bases unmatched to any gene: 5. The germline gives CDR1 MNHEY, CDR2 SVGAGI. This CDR3 region has 14 residues. Written as DNA, the CDR3 is TGTGCCAGCCGCGGGACAGGGATCAATCAGCCCCAGCATTTT. Translating it yields CASRGTGINQPQHF.

V gene TRBV6-1 combines with J gene TRBJ2-1; 9 bases agree with TRBD2. CDR1 is MNHNS, CDR2 SASEGT, per germline. The CDR3 consists of 14 residues. V gave up 6 bases and J gave up 2 bases; unmatched junction bases: 2. The CDR3 region has the DNA TGTGCCAGCAGAGTAGCGGGGGCCTACAATGAGCAGTTCTTC. Translation gives CASRVAGAYNEQFF.

This clonotype was observed many times. The CDR3 DNA reads TGTGCCAGCAGTTTCCAGGGCTACGAGCAGTACGTC. Translation: CASSFQGYEQYV. The V gene is TRBV28, the J gene TRBJ2-7, with a possible D match to TRBD1 (5 bases). The CDR3 length is 12 residues. Germline CDR1 and CDR2: MDHEN and SYDVKM. V lost 3 bases to trimming and J lost 3 bases, with 6 bases between them.

This clonotype was recorded at least ten times. The chain links TRBV12-3 or TRBV12-4 to TRBJ2-3; TRBD2 agrees at 12 bases. This CDR3 is 17 amino acids long. J gave up 5 bases and V 3 bases, and 9 bases lay outside the gene matches. The CDR3 here is CASSLGSLAGGRDTQYF. The CDR3 region has the DNA TGTGCCAGCAGTTTGGGCTCCCTAGCGGGGGGGCGAGATACGCAGTATTTT.

The chain couples TRBV12-3 or TRBV12-4 to TRBJ2-1; D is unclear. The V and J ends lost 3 bases and 10 bases respectively, with 13 bases between them. There are 13 residues in the CDR3. The CDR3 sequence is CASSLMGGVEQFF. The CDR3 DNA follows: TGTGCCAGCAGTTTGATGGGTGGCGTGGAGCAGTTCTTC.

The chain recombines TRBV27 with TRBJ1-2; TRBD1 matches 8 bases. From germline, CDR1 is MNHEY and CDR2 SMNVEV (reference sequence). V shed 3 bases, J shed 4 bases, and the junction held 1 base outside the gene matches. The CDR3 is 13 amino acids. The DNA for the CDR3 is TGTGCCAGCAGTTTTACAGGGGGCTATGGCTACACCTTC. The encoded protein is CASSFTGGYGYTF.

The chain employs TRBV29-1 and TRBJ1-3; TRBD1 aligns across 7 bases. Per germline, CDR1 SQVTM and CDR2 ANQGSEA. There are 14 residues in the CDR3. Losses at the gene ends were 5 bases for V and 1 base for J; bases not matched to a gene: 5. The CDR3 sequence is CSVSEGASGNTIYF. The CDR3 DNA is TGCAGCGTTTCCGAGGGGGCATCTGGAAACACCATATATTTT.

This clonotype has ten or more counts. The chain couples TRBV5-8 to TRBJ2-1; the D is unclear. Looked up from germline, CDR1 is SGHTS and CDR2 is YDEGEE. Trimming pared 2 bases from V and 15 bases from J, leaving 15 bases between. The CDR3 totals 12 residues. The CDR3 nucleotides read TGTGCCAGCAGCTTACTTCTATCCGGAGCGTTCTTC. Its translation: CASSLLLSGAFF.

This sequence joins TRBV12-3 or TRBV12-4 and TRBJ1-2; 11 bases match TRBD1. Germline trimming cut 4 bases from V and 8 bases from J; bases unmatched to any gene: 9. CDR3 length: 15 amino acids. The CDR3 coding sequence is TGTGCCAGCAGTTCGGGGACAGGGGGGCTACGGGGCTACACCTTC. Protein: CASSSGTGGLRGYTF.

This clonotype has only a few counts. V is TRBV5-1 and J is TRBJ2-2; a possible D gene is TRBD1 (5 bases). Trimming left V 6 bases short and J 7 bases short, with 19 bases between. The CDR3 consists of 15 residues. Germline V gene sequence: CDR1 SGHRS, CDR2 YFSETQ. The CDR3 DNA sequence: TGCGCCAGCAATAGGGGCAGGGCAGCGATCGGGGAGCTGTTTTTT. It encodes CASNRGRAAIGELFF.

This clonotype has a handful of counts. This chain links TRBV6-6 with TRBJ2-5, with a weak D call TRBD1 (5 bases). CDR1 and CDR2 (germline): MNHNY, SVGAGI (reference sequence). This CDR3 contains 13 residues. Trimming removed 2 bases at V and 5 bases at J, with 9 bases between. DNA of the CDR3: TGTGCCAGCAGTTACGACAGTCGGGAGACCCAGTACTTC. Translated, it gives CASSYDSRETQYF.

The chain carries TRBV4-3 and TRBJ1-2; weak D call: TRBD1 (5 bases). Trimming stripped 0 bases from V and 7 bases from J, with 12 bases between. The CDR3 consists of 14 residues. From germline, CDR1 is LGHNA and CDR2 YSLEER. CDR3 in DNA: TGCGCCAGCAGCCAAGATCAGGGTACTGGTGGCTACACCTTC. It translates to CASSQDQGTGGYTF.

V is TRBV29-1 and J is TRBJ1-2; D unclear. Trimming pared 3 bases from V and 10 bases from J, leaving 15 bases between. The CDR3 runs to 12 residues. CDR1 and CDR2 (germline): SQVTM, ANQGSEA. The CDR3 protein is CSVDSGSPFYTF. Here the CDR3 DNA reads TGCAGCGTTGACTCCGGGTCCCCATTCTACACCTTC.

This clonotype was seen many times. J is TRBJ1-5 and V is TRBV7-2, with 11 bases matching TRBD1. Germline V gene lookup returns CDR1 SGHTA and CDR2 FQGNSA. The CDR3 sequence is 16 residues long. The V and J ends lost 4 bases and 1 base, in that order; junction bases with no gene match: 3. Here the CDR3 reads CASSWTGGRSNQPQHF. The CDR3 nucleotides read TGTGCCAGCAGCTGGACAGGGGGCAGGAGCAATCAGCCCCAGCATTTT. Drawing the rest from reference TRBV7-2 and TRBJ1-5, the complete variable domain is GAGVSQSPSNKVTEKGKDVELRCDPISGHTALYWYRQSLGQGLEFLIYFQGNSAPDKSGLPSDRFSAERTGGSVSTLTIQRTQQEDSAVYLCASSWTGGRSNQPQHFGDGTRLSIL.

The chain has TRBV9 and TRBJ1-1; D is unclear. Trimming stripped 0 bases from V and 5 bases from J, with 11 bases between. The CDR3 covers 14 residues. The germline V gene encodes CDR1 SGDLS and CDR2 YYNGEE. The CDR3 region has the DNA TGTGCCAGCAGCGTAGCGGTAGGTAAAACTGAAGCTTTCTTT. It yields the protein CASSVAVGKTEAFF.

The rearrangement links TRBV6-5 to TRBJ1-6, with D unclear. Germline V gives CDR1 MNHEY, CDR2 SVGAGI. V lost 6 bases and J 6 bases, leaving 15 bases between the germline ends. There are 15 residues in the CDR3. In DNA, the CDR3 is TGTGCCAGCAGGCGGTTCAAACAGCCTAATTCACCCCTCCACTTT. Amino acids: CASRRFKQPNSPLHF.

The CDR3 coding sequence is TGTGCCAGCACCCGAACCTATCTCGACAAAAACATTCAGTACTTC. This translates into CASTRTYLDKNIQYF. The chain links TRBV2 to TRBJ2-4; D remains ambiguous. The germline V gene encodes CDR1 SNHLY and CDR2 FYNNEI. V was shortened by 7 bases and J by 3 bases, with 16 bases between the two germline ends. The CDR3 is 15 amino acids.